This is a list of T cell receptor beta chains from one sample in a study of T-cell memory formation after mild COVID-19. TCRdb itself ran the 5' RACE reads through MiXCR, one entry per CDR3 protein. In the table there are just over 350,000 distinct CDR3 sequences, around 14% of which are singletons. Sequencing input: PBMCs or a T cell subset sorted from them (not recorded which). The receptors originated from a man aged 18 to 29 who had mild COVID-19 (a few samples of this study predate the infection). Cell type and time point are not known. CDR3s include the opening cysteine and the closing phenylalanine or tryptophan. D genes are given only for firm matches. Expanded clones get a size class; other rows say once, few or many, or leave the size out.

size	D	V	J	DNA	CDR3
few	-	TRBV2	TRBJ1-2	TGTGCCAGCAGTGAGGGGGGACTATATAACTATGGCTACACCTTC	CASSEGGLYNYGYTF
many	TRBD1	TRBV20-1	TRBJ1-6	TGCAGTGCTACCTATGATATATGGACAGGGGGCAACCTCCACTTT	CSATYDIWTGGNLHF
-	TRBD2	TRBV5-1	TRBJ2-1	TGCGCCAGCAGCAGAGCCGGGACTAGCAGCAATGAGCAGTTCTTC	CASSRAGTSSNEQFF
many	-	TRBV10-3	TRBJ1-1	TGTGCCATCAGTGAAGAGGGTTCAGCTTTCTTT	CAISEEGSAFF
-	TRBD1	TRBV24-1	TRBJ2-1	TGTGCCACCAGTGATGGATCCGGGACAGGGAGTTTCAATGAGCAGTTCTTC	CATSDGSGTGSFNEQFF
-	-	TRBV5-6	TRBJ1-5	TGTGCCAGCAGCTTGGGTGTGGGACCCAATCAGCCCCAGCATTTT	CASSLGVGPNQPQHF
few	TRBD1	TRBV5-6	TRBJ2-2	TGTGCCAGCAGCTTGGGACAGGGGGTCGGGGAGCTGTTTTTT	CASSLGQGVGELFF
-	TRBD1	TRBV6-2/TRBV6-3	TRBJ1-2	TGTGCCAGCTCGACAGGGGCCCCTAACTATGGCTACACCTTC	CASSTGAPNYGYTF
-	-	TRBV25-1	TRBJ1-1	TGTGCCAGCAGTGAATATAGCCCGAACACTGAAGCTTTCTTT	CASSEYSPNTEAFF
few	TRBD2	TRBV27	TRBJ2-3	TGTGCCAGCAGTTTCTCGAGCGGGGGGCGGGAAACAGATACGCAGTATTTT	CASSFSSGGRETDTQYF
few	-	TRBV5-1	TRBJ2-2	TGCGCCAGCAGCGACCGACAGGGAGGCGGGGAGCTGTTTTTT	CASSDRQGGGELFF
-	TRBD2	TRBV7-2	TRBJ2-1	TGTGCCAGCACCCCGGGAGGAACTCTCCTAGGAGGTGAGCAGTTCTTC	CASTPGGTLLGGEQFF
-	-	TRBV20-1	TRBJ2-1	TGCAGTGCAAGAACACTGAGCTCCTACAATGAGCAGTTCTTC	CSARTLSSYNEQFF
-	-	TRBV6-5	TRBJ1-6	TGTGCCAGCAGTTACTCGGGGAGACAACATTCACCCCTCCACTTT	CASSYSGRQHSPLHF
few	-	TRBV20-1	TRBJ1-1	TGCAGTGCCCTCAAAGCCGAGGGAAAGAACACTGAAGCTTTCTTT	CSALKAEGKNTEAFF
-	TRBD1	TRBV4-1	TRBJ2-7	TGCGCCAGCAGCCCCTTGAGGGGGCCCTACGAGCAGTACTTC	CASSPLRGPYEQYF
-	-	TRBV5-4	TRBJ2-3	TGTGCCAGCAGCCTAGGGAGAGGGGATAGCACAGATACGCAGTATTTT	CASSLGRGDSTDTQYF
few	TRBD1	TRBV5-1	TRBJ2-1	TGCGCCAGCAGCGAGGCTCGAGACAGGGCCTATGATGAGCAGTTCTTC	CASSEARDRAYDEQFF
few	-	TRBV24-1	TRBJ2-1	TGTGCCACCAGTGATGGAACAGGGATCGATACGAAGCAGTTCTTC	CATSDGTGIDTKQFF
few	-	TRBV20-1	TRBJ2-4	TGCAGTGCCTGGGCCTCCCAAGCCAAAAACATTCAGTACTTC	CSAWASQAKNIQYF
-	-	TRBV28	TRBJ2-2	TGTGCCAGCAGTTTCCCTTTTCAAGCAACGAACACCGGGGAGCTGTTTTTT	CASSFPFQATNTGELFF
many	-	TRBV5-1	TRBJ2-1	TGCGCCAGCAGGACCCCACCCGGGGCACGGCAGTTCTTC	CASRTPPGARQFF
-	TRBD2	TRBV19	TRBJ2-5	TGTGCCAGTAGCACCGGGACTAGGTCCGAGACCCAGTACTTC	CASSTGTRSETQYF